This is a list of T cell receptor beta chains from one sample in a study of beta chain features in type 1 diabetes. Assay: immunoSEQ multiplex PCR; the TCRdb copy retains only in-frame clones and omits some. Found here are 600,000 to 650,000 clones, roughly 15% of them singletons; the top ten hold about 0.087%. Material for sequencing was naive CD4+ T cells from blood. These TCRs come from a man in his late teens or twenties in good health. Each CDR3 is given with its conserved first and last residue. D genes are given only for firm matches. A clone size is listed for some rows: how often the clone was seen (once, few, many), or a class if it is expanded.

-	TRBV9	TRBD2	TRBJ2-1	TGTGCCAGCAGCCCGAGGACTAGCGGGACCGGTGAGCAGTTCTTC	CASSPRTSGTGEQFF
few	TRBV7-2	TRBD1	TRBJ1-2	TGTGCCAGCAGCCCAATGACAGGGGAGTATGGCTACACCTTC	CASSPMTGEYGYTF
-	TRBV4-2	TRBD2	TRBJ2-5	TGTGCCAGCAGCCCCCTAGCGGGGGGGTTAGGAGAGACCCAGTACTTC	CASSPLAGGLGETQYF
-	TRBV4-3	-	TRBJ1-2	TGCGCCAGCAGCCAAGATCTTGGTAGGGAGGGCTATGGCTACACCTTC	CASSQDLGREGYGYTF
few	TRBV9	-	TRBJ2-7	TGTGCCAGCAGCGCGATAGGGGGATTGGGCTACGAGCAGTACTTC	CASSAIGGLGYEQYF
-	TRBV9	-	TRBJ2-1	TGTGCCAGCAGCGTAGAAGGACGATTCTCCTACAATGAGCAGTTCTTC	CASSVEGRFSYNEQFF
few	TRBV29-1	-	TRBJ2-7	TGCAGCGTCCGGGTGGCACAGGGACCCTACGAGCAGTACTTC	CSVRVAQGPYEQYF
few	TRBV18	-	TRBJ1-1	TGTGCCAGCTCACCCCCAGGGCAGGTTGGGGAAGCTTTCTTT	CASSPPGQVGEAFF
few	TRBV5-4	-	TRBJ2-1	TGTGCCAGCACCCGTGACAGCCTAAATGGGAATGAGCAGTTCTTC	CASTRDSLNGNEQFF
-	TRBV5-1	-	TRBJ2-1	TGCGCCAGCAGCTTCGAGCGACAGTACAATGAGCAGTTCTTC	CASSFERQYNEQFF
-	TRBV28	-	TRBJ2-2	TGTGCCAGCAGTTTATGGGGCGGGACAGCAAACACCGGGGAGCTGTTTTTT	CASSLWGGTANTGELFF
-	TRBV6-5	TRBD2	TRBJ2-1	TGTGCCAGCCGGGACTATCCACAATCGGCTGAGCAGTTCTTC	CASRDYPQSAEQFF
-	TRBV7-9	-	TRBJ1-5	TGTGCCAGCAGCTTAGGGTATGGCAGGGGATTGGGATATCAGCCCCAGCATTTT	CASSLGYGRGLGYQPQHF
-	TRBV18	-	TRBJ1-5	TGTGCCAGCTCACCACCGGGACTTTCTAGCAATCAGCCCCAGCATTTT	CASSPPGLSSNQPQHF
-	TRBV11-2	-	TRBJ2-1	TGTGCCAGCAGCCCTGGGGCTTGGCAGCGCTCCTACAATGAGCAGTTCTTC	CASSPGAWQRSYNEQFF
-	TRBV7-2	-	TRBJ1-6	TGTGCCAGCAGCTTTCGAGGTGGGGGTAGGGTTTATAATTCACCCCTCCACTTT	CASSFRGGGRVYNSPLHF
-	TRBV30	-	TRBJ2-6	TGTGCCCTCACCTGGGGGCGGTCTGGGGCCAACGTCCTGACTTTC	CALTWGRSGANVLTF
-	TRBV4-2	-	TRBJ2-6	TGTGCCAGCAGCCAAACTAGCGGGACAGGGTTAATGCCCCCCGTCCTGACTTTC	CASSQTSGTGLMPPVLTF
few	TRBV5-1	TRBD1	TRBJ2-3	TGCGCCAGCAGCCCGGGACAGGGTGGTATGGCAGATACGCAGTATTTT	CASSPGQGGMADTQYF
-	TRBV5-1	-	TRBJ1-2	TGCGCCAGCAGCCCACAGTATCTTGACGGCTATGGCTACACCTTC	CASSPQYLDGYGYTF
-	TRBV19	-	TRBJ2-3	TGTGCCAGTAGCCCACGCACCCGTAGCACAGATACGCAGTATTTT	CASSPRTRSTDTQYF
few	TRBV7-9	-	TRBJ2-3	TGTGCCAGCAGCCCGCGACTCACAAAAAGCACAGATACGCAGTATTTT	CASSPRLTKSTDTQYF
few	TRBV27	-	TRBJ2-3	TGTGCCAGCAGTTCAGGGGCCCGCACAGATACGCAGTATTTT	CASSSGARTDTQYF
-	TRBV28	-	TRBJ1-3	TGTGCCAGCAGTTTAATGGCCCCTGGAAACACCATATATTTT	CASSLMAPGNTIYF
-	TRBV9	-	TRBJ2-7	TGTGCCAGCAGCGCCGACGTGGGCGAGCAGTACTTC	CASSADVGEQYF
few	TRBV7-6	-	TRBJ1-2	TGTGCCAGCAGCCGACAGGCAGGAAACTATGGCTACACCTTC	CASSRQAGNYGYTF
few	TRBV15	-	TRBJ1-2	TGTGCCACCAGCAGAGAAACATATACGACCTATGGCTACACCTTC	CATSRETYTTYGYTF
-	TRBV5-4	-	TRBJ2-2	TGTGCCAGCAGTAGGACTACCGTACGCACCGGGGAGCTGTTTTTT	CASSRTTVRTGELFF
-	TRBV7-8	-	TRBJ2-3	TGTGCCAGCAGCCCATTCCGTCGGGCCCAGTCTAGCACAGATACGCAGTATTTT	CASSPFRRAQSSTDTQYF
-	TRBV27	-	TRBJ2-4	TGTGCCAGCAGTTTATCAGTCCTAGCCAAAAACATTCAGTACTTC	CASSLSVLAKNIQYF
-	TRBV11-3	-	TRBJ2-3	TGTGCCAGCAGCTTAACAGGGCGGGCAGATACGCAGTATTTT	CASSLTGRADTQYF
-	TRBV12-5	-	TRBJ1-1	TGTGCTAGTGGTTTGGTAGCTATGAACACTGAAGCTTTCTTT	CASGLVAMNTEAFF
few	TRBV2	TRBD2	TRBJ2-5	TGTGCCAGCACCCGAAAAAGCGGGGGGGTGGAGACCCAGTACTTC	CASTRKSGGVETQYF
-	TRBV10-3	-	TRBJ1-5	TGTGCCACGACCGGTGGGTATAGCAATCAGCCCCAGCATTTT	CATTGGYSNQPQHF
-	TRBV5-4	-	TRBJ1-4	TGTGCGACGCGGGGAGGACCTAATGAAAAACTGTTTTTT	CATRGGPNEKLFF
-	TRBV18	-	TRBJ2-5	TGTGCCAGCTCACCGGGCCTTCTGGAGACCCAGTACTTC	CASSPGLLETQYF
-	TRBV5-4	-	TRBJ2-3	TGTGCCAGCAGCTTGGCTAGCCTAGGGGGCACAGATACGCAGTATTTT	CASSLASLGGTDTQYF
-	TRBV7-9	-	TRBJ2-2	TGTGCCAGCACCATGAGGGGGGGCCCTACCGGGGAGCTGTTTTTT	CASTMRGGPTGELFF
-	TRBV9	-	TRBJ2-7	TGTGCCAGCAGCGTAGAGGCCCGGGGGGCATTAGGCGAGCAGTACTTC	CASSVEARGALGEQYF
-	TRBV11-3	-	TRBJ2-5	TGTGCCAGCAGCCCCGGTCTGCAAGAGACCCAGTACTTC	CASSPGLQETQYF
few	TRBV7-9	-	TRBJ2-3	TGTGCCAGCAGCTTGTCCACAGATACGCAGTATTTT	CASSLSTDTQYF
few	TRBV27	TRBD1	TRBJ2-1	TGTGCCAGCAGTTTAGGGGACAGGGTGGGTGAGCAGTTCTTC	CASSLGDRVGEQFF